Sequencing of this T cell receptor beta chain was carried out in a study of T cell responses to AZD1222 COVID-19 vaccine. Study results and caveats: At baseline, just six or seven AZD1222 recipients tested seropositive. Once two AZD1222 doses were given, Spike-specific TCR breadth and depth went up. The span of vaccine-associated CD4 TCRs extended across spike, with dominance at 160-218 and 743-854.

Germline values: CDR1 MNHEY, CDR2 SMNVEV (reference sequence). The CDR3 runs 17 residues. The junction had 9 bases not matched to a gene; V was cut back by 2 bases and J by 5 bases. Sequenced by immunoSEQ multiplex PCR; TCRdb stores in-frame clones only, minus some. The table has fewer than 100,000 clones, 85% to 90% seen once. Notes on this clone: What it recognizes is unknown.

The J gene is TRBJ2-5, the V gene TRBV27; TRBD1 aligns across 12 bases. The sequence came from an adult who received the AZD1222 COVID-19 vaccine. The input for sequencing was peripheral blood, taken 28 days after the second AZD1222 dose. The CDR3 sequence is CASSLQSGTGGRETQYF. The CDR3 DNA is TGTGCCAGCAGTTTACAATCCGGGACAGGGGGCCGGGAGACCCAGTACTTC.